The clone carrying this T cell receptor beta chain was detected only once. The entry originates in a study of radiotherapy plus CTLA-4 blockade in lung cancer. Using immunoSEQ multiplex PCR, the repertoire was profiled, and TCRdb retains in-frame clones only, with some absent. The sample shows roughly 92,000 clones, around 86% of them seen only once. CDR3 length: 13 amino acids. The germline CDR1 and CDR2 sequences are SEHNR and FQNEAQ (reference sequence). The V end lost 0 bases, the J end lost 8 bases, and 10 bases lay between the germline ends. The TCR sequence derives from a human donor with non-small cell lung cancer who had a partial response to radiotherapy plus ipilimumab. This chain connects TRBV7-9 to TRBJ1-1; tentatively, D is TRBD1 (6 bases). The input for sequencing was peripheral blood, taken from a patient treated with radiotherapy plus ipilimumab. The CDR3 DNA reads TGTGCCAGCAGCTTAGCCGGGACACACGAAGCTTTCTTT. As protein: CASSLAGTHEAFF.